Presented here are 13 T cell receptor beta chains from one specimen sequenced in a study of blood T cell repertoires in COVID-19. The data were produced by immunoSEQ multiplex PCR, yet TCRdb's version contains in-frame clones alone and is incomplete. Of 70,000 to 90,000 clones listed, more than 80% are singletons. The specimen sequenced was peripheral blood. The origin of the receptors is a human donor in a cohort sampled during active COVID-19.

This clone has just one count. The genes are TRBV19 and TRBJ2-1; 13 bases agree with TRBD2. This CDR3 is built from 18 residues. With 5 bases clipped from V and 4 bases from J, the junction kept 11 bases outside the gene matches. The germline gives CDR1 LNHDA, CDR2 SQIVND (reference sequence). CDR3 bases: TGTGCCAGTAGTGTCTCCGGGACTAGCGGGGCCCTTTACAATGAGCAGTTCTTC. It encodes CASSVSGTSGALYNEQFF.

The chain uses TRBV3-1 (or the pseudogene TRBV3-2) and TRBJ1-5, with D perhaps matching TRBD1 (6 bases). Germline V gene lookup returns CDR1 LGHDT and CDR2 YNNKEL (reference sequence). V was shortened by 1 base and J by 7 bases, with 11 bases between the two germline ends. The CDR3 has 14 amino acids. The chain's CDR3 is CASSQVDQGQPQHF. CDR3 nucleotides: TGTGCCAGCAGCCAAGTGGACCAGGGGCAGCCCCAGCATTTT.

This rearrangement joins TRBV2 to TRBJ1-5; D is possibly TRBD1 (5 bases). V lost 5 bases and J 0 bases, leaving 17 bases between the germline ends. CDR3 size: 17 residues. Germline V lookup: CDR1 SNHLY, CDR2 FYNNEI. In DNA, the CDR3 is TGTGCCAGCAGTTACGAGGTCCAGGGTTATAGCAATCAGCCCCAGCATTTT. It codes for CASSYEVQGYSNQPQHF.

CDR3 nucleotide sequence: TGTGCCAGCACCCCGTTGGGCACTAGCACAGATACGCAGTATTTT. The encoded protein is CASTPLGTSTDTQYF. This chain links TRBV7-9 with TRBJ2-3, with D hard to call. The V end was cut by 7 bases, the J end by 0 bases, with 14 bases between. Germline V gives CDR1 SEHNR, CDR2 FQNEAQ (reference sequence). The CDR3 has 15 amino acids.

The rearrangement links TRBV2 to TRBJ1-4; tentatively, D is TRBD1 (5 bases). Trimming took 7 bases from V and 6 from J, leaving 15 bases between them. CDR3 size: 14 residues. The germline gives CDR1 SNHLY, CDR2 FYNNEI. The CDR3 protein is CASKLGTEDEKLFF. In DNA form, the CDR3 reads TGTGCCAGCAAGCTTGGGACTGAAGATGAAAAACTGTTTTTT.

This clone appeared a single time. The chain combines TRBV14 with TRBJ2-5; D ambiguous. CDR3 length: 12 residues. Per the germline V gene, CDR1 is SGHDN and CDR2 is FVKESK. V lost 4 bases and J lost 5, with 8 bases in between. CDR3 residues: CASSRPRETQYF. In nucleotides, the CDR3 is TGTGCCAGCAGCCGCCCTCGGGAGACCCAGTACTTC.

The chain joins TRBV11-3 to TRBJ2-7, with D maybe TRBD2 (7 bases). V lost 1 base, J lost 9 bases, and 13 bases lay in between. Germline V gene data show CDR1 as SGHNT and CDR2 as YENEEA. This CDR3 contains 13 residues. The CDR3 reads CASSLGGGGPQYF. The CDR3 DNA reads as TGTGCCAGCAGCTTAGGCGGCGGGGGCCCGCAGTACTTC.

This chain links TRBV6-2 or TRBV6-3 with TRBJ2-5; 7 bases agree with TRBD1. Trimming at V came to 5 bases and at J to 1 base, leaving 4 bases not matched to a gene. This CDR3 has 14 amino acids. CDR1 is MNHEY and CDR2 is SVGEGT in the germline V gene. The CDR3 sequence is CASSATGSQETQYF. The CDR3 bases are TGTGCCAGCAGTGCGACAGGGAGCCAAGAGACCCAGTACTTC.

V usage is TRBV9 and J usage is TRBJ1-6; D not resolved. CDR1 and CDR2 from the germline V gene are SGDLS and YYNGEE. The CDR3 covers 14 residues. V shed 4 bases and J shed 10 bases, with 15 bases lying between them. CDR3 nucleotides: TGTGCCAGCAGCCCTCCCGGGGTGGTGTCACCCCTCCACTTT. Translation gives CASSPPGVVSPLHF.

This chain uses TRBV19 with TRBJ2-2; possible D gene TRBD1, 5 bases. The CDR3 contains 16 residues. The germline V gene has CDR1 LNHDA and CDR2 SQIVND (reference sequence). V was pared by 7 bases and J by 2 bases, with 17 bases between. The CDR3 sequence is CASIPPAGRNTGELFF. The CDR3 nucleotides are TGTGCCAGTATCCCCCCTGCAGGGCGAAACACCGGGGAGCTGTTTTTT.

CDR3 nucleotides: TGTGCCAGCAGCGGGGCGACAGGGCTTGCTAATGAAAAACTGTTTTTT. Encoded protein: CASSGATGLANEKLFF. The chain has TRBV5-6 and TRBJ1-4, with 7 nucleotides matching TRBD1. Per germline, CDR1 SGHDT and CDR2 YYEEEE. V dropped 4 bases and J dropped 3; count of bases not matched to a gene: 9. The CDR3 totals 16 residues.

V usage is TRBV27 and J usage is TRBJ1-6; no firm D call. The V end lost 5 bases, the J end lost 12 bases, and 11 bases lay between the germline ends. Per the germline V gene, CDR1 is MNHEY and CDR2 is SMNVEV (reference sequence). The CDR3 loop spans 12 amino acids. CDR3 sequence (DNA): TGTGCCAGCAGTCGATCGGGTGGACCCCTCCACTTT. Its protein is CASSRSGGPLHF.

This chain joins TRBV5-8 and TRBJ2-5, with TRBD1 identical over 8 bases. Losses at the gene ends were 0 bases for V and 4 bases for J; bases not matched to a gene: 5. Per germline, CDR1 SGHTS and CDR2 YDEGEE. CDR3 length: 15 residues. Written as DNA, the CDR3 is TGTGCCAGCAGCTTGGCCACAGGGGGGCTAGAGACCCAGTACTTC. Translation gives CASSLATGGLETQYF.